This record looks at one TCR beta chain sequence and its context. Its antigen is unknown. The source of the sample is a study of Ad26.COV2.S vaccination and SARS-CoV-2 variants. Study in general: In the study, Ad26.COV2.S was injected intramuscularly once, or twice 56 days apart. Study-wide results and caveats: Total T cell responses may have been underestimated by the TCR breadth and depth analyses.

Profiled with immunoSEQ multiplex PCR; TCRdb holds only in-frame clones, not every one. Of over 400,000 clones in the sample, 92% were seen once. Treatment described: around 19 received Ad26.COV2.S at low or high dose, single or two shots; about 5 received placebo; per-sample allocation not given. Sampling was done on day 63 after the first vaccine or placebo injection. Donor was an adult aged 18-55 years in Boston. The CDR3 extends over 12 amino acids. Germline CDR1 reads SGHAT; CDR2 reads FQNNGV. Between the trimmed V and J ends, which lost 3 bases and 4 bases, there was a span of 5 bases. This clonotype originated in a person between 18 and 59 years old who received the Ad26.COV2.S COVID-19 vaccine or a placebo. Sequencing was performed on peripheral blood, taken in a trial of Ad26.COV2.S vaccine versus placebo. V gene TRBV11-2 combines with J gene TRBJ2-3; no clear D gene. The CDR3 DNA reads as TGTGCCAGCAGCTTCGTCTCAGATACGCAGTATTTT. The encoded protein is CASSFVSDTQYF.